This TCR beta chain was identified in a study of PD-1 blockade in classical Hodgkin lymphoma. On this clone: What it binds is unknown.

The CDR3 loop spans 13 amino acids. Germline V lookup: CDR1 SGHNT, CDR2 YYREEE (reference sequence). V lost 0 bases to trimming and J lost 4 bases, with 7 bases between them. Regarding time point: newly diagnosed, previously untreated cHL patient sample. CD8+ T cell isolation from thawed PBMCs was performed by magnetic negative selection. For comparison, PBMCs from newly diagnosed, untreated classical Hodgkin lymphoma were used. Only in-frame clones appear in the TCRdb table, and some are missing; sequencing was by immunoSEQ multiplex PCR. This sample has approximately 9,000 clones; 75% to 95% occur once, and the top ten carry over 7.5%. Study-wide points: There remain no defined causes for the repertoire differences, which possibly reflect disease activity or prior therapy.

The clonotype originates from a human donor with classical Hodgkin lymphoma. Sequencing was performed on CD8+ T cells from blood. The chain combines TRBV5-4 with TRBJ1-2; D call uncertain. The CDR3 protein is CASSLGAAYGYTF. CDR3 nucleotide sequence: TGTGCCAGCAGCTTGGGGGCCGCCTATGGCTACACCTTC.